What follows are 13 T cell receptor beta chains derived from one specimen sequenced in a study of T cell repertoires in cytomegalovirus infection (dated by TCRdb to between 2018 and 2021). Reads for this sample came from an Illumina HiSeq 1500. The public reads were run again by TCRdb, first through fastp at Q25 and then through MiXCR, and only productive beta chains were kept. Rows matching on CDR3 protein sequence are summarized as one entry with the most common DNA and genes. This sample gives about 740,000 distinct CDR3 sequences in total; 35% of them show up just once. Together, the top ten hold about 2.8% of the sample. The sequenced sample consisted of PBMCs. The receptors stem from a human donor in good health (CMV status not recorded). Some clones in this sample may be carry-over from other donors' samples.

This clonotype was seen only a few times. The chain links TRBV18 to TRBJ1-5; D possibly corresponds to TRBD1 (5 bases). Trimming took off 3 bases at V and 6 bases at J, with 18 bases between the two ends. The CDR3 is made up of 16 amino acids. Germline CDR1 reads KGHSH; CDR2 reads LQKENI. The CDR3 nucleotides read TGTGCCAGCTCACCTGGGAAAGGGGCAGGTAGTCAGCCCCAGCATTTT. It is translated as CASSPGKGAGSQPQHF.

This clonotype has a handful of counts. The CDR3 bases are TGTGCCATCACCGAGGGGTCCTCCGGGGCCAACGTCCTGACTTTC. Amino acids: CAITEGSSGANVLTF. The chain links TRBV10-3 to TRBJ2-6; D is possibly TRBD1 or TRBD2 (5 bases each). V lost 7 bases and J lost 4, with 14 bases in between. This CDR3 spans 15 amino acids. The germline V gene encodes CDR1 ENHRY and CDR2 SYGVKD.

The genes are TRBV5-8 and TRBJ1-2; TRBD1 aligns across 9 bases. Unmatched junction bases numbered 12, after V lost 4 bases and J lost 8 bases. This CDR3 comprises 15 residues. Germline V gives CDR1 SGHTS, CDR2 YDEGEE. For the CDR3, the DNA is TGTGCCAGCAGCCCCACAGGGGGCAGTTTTAGGGGCTACACCTTC. Translation gives CASSPTGGSFRGYTF.

The rearrangement links TRBV12-3 or TRBV12-4 to TRBJ1-2; no definite D call. This CDR3 contains 14 residues. V was trimmed by 1 base and J by 4 bases, leaving 10 bases between them. CDR3 DNA: TGTGCCAGCAGTTTAGGACGTACCAGCTATGGCTACACCTTC. It encodes CASSLGRTSYGYTF.

Of note for this clonotype: One end of the junction does not line up with germline, which may come from a read error. CDR3 residues: CASRLEPGSQPQHF. DNA for the CDR3: TGTGCCAGCAGGTTAGAACCGGGGAGCCAGCCCCAGCATTTT. The chain employs TRBV12-3 or TRBV12-4 and TRBJ1-5; D not resolved. CDR3 length: 14 amino acids.

The rearrangement uses TRBV19 and TRBJ1-1; no clear D. Germline V gene data show CDR1 as LNHDA and CDR2 as SQIVND (reference sequence). Trimming stripped 7 bases from V and 1 base from J, with 13 bases between. This CDR3 has 14 amino acids. CDR3: CASTQQSKNTEAFF. DNA of the CDR3: TGTGCCAGTACTCAACAGAGCAAGAACACTGAAGCTTTCTTT.

This chain uses TRBV29-1 with TRBJ1-3; no firm D call. CDR1 SQVTM and CDR2 ANQGSEA come from the germline V gene. V was pared by 4 bases and J by 1 base, with 11 bases between. The CDR3 covers 14 residues. The CDR3 reads CSVVGSESGNTIYF. The CDR3, as DNA: TGCAGCGTTGTAGGATCCGAATCTGGAAACACCATATATTTT.

With regard to this clonotype: A much bigger clone sits one base away, suggesting this may be a read error. The rearrangement joins TRBV7-2 to TRBJ1-4, with D tentatively TRBD1 (6 bases). Germline V lookup: CDR1 SGHTA, CDR2 FQGNSA. CDR3 length equals 16 residues. V shed 5 bases and J shed 0 bases, with 13 bases lying between them. The CDR3 DNA reads as TGTGCCAGCAGCCTACAGGGTATTGCAACTAATGAAAAACTGTTTTTT. It yields the protein CASSLQGIATNEKLFF.

This clonotype was seen only a few times. V is TRBV28 and J is TRBJ1-1; D remains unclear. The CDR3 spans 13 residues. From germline, CDR1 is MDHEN and CDR2 SYDVKM. Trimming took off 5 bases at V and 5 bases at J, with 12 bases between the two ends. CDR3: CASSDGGRTEAFF. The CDR3 DNA follows: TGTGCCAGCAGTGACGGTGGGAGGACTGAAGCTTTCTTT.

This clonotype has a handful of counts. The genes are TRBV4-1 and TRBJ1-2; D remains ambiguous. V lost 1 base and J lost 6, with 6 bases in between. The CDR3 extends over 12 amino acids. The germline CDR1 and CDR2 sequences are MGHRA and YSYEKL. CDR3: CASSQVGNGYTF. The CDR3 nucleotides are TGCGCCAGCAGCCAAGTGGGGAATGGCTACACCTTC.

This clonotype turned up a few times. The gene calls are TRBV20-1 and TRBJ1-6; possibly TRBD1 for D (5 bases). V was cut by 0 bases and J by 5 bases, with 14 bases left in between. CDR1 is DFQATT and CDR2 is SNEGSKA in the germline V gene (reference sequence). There are 16 residues in the CDR3. In nucleotides, the CDR3 is TGCAGTGCTAGAGATCCACGGGGGGTGAATAATTCACCCCTCCACTTT. Its translation is CSARDPRGVNNSPLHF.

This chain connects TRBV29-1 to TRBJ2-1; D is uncertain. The length of the CDR3 is 13 residues. The germline V and J ends were trimmed by 1 base and 2 bases, with 6 bases remaining between them. The germline V gene encodes CDR1 SQVTM and CDR2 ANQGSEA. CDR3 nucleotides: TGCAGCGTTGAAGCGGGTCCCTACAATGAGCAGTTCTTC. Its protein product is CSVEAGPYNEQFF.

In its sample, this clonotype was seen many times. J is TRBJ1-2 and V is TRBV6-1; D call uncertain. V dropped 4 bases and J dropped 4 bases, with 13 bases sitting between them. This CDR3 spans 14 amino acids. CDR1 is MNHNS, CDR2 SASEGT, per germline. The CDR3 spells CASSALQASYGYTF. In DNA, the CDR3 is TGTGCCAGCAGTGCCCTCCAGGCCAGCTATGGCTACACCTTC.